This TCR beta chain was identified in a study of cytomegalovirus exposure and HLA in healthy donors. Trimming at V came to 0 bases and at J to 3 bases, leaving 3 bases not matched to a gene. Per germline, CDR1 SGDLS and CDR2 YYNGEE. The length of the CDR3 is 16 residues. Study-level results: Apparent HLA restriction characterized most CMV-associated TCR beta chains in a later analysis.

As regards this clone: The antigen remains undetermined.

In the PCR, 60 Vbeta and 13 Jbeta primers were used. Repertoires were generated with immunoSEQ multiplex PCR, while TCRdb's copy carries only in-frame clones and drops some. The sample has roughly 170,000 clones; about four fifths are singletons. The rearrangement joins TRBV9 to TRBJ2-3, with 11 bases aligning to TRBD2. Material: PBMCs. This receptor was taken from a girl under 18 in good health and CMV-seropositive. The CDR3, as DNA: TGTGCCAGCAGCGTAGATCCTAGCGGGGGGACAGATACGCAGTATTTT. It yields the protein CASSVDPSGGTDTQYF.